A few counts support the clone carrying this T cell receptor (beta chain). Its cognate antigen is unknown. The data originate from a study of identical twins. Points from the study as a whole: Its conclusions, products of cross-sectional statistical analysis, did not come from following the same donors.

Template switching, a step in the protocol, added a universal primer site, and cDNA carried unique molecular identifiers. One entry per CDR3 protein, called by TCRdb with MiXCR from the 5' RACE reads. The data contain about 530,000 distinct CDR3 sequences, approximately 20% of them singletons. Germline lookup yields CDR1 SGHTA and CDR2 FQGNSA. The ends lost 1 base at V and 0 bases at J; junction bases unmatched: 4. This CDR3 has 17 amino acids. Every one of the donors was a healthy Caucasian. This sample also belongs to another study, concerning yellow fever vaccine responses in identical twins. That report notes: Twins' vaccine T cell responses reportedly seemed partly convergent and partly personalized.

Sequencing was carried out using CD4+ T cells sorted from blood. The receptor was isolated from a woman younger than 30 in good health. This chain connects TRBV7-2 to TRBJ2-2; 8 positions match TRBD2. CDR3 loop: CASSLGSGSPNTGELFF. In nucleotides, the CDR3 is TGTGCCAGCAGCTTAGGGAGCGGGAGTCCGAACACCGGGGAGCTGTTTTTT. The full variable domain, rest sourced from reference TRBV7-2 and TRBJ2-2, is GAGVSQSPSNKVTEKGKDVELRCDPISGHTALYWYRQSLGQGLEFLIYFQGNSAPDKSGLPSDRFSAERTGGSVSTLTIQRTQQEDSAVYLCASSLGSGSPNTGELFFGEGSRLTVL.